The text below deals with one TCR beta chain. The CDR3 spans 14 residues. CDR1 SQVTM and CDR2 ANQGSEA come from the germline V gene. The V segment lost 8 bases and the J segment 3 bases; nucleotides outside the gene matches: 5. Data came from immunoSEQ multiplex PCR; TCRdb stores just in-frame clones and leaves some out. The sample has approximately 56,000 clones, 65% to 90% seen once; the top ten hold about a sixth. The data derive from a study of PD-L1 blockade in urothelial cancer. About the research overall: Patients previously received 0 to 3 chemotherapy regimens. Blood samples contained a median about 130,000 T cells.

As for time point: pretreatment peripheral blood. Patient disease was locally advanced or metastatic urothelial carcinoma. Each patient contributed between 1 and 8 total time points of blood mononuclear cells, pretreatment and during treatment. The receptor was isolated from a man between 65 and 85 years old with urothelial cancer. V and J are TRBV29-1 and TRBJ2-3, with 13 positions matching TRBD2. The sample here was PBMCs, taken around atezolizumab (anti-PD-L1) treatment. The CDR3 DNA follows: TGCAGCACTAGCGGGAGGGCCGGAACAGATACGCAGTATTTT. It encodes CSTSGRAGTDTQYF.